The next 10 T cell receptor beta chains were all read from a single sample in a study of PD-L1 blockade in urothelial cancer. The repertoire was sequenced with immunoSEQ multiplex PCR; TCRdb's copy has only in-frame clones and lacks some. Among about 50,000 clones listed, around nine tenths were seen once. The specimen comprised PBMCs, sampled around atezolizumab (anti-PD-L1) treatment. All receptors come from a man aged 55 to 70 with urothelial cancer.

The J gene is TRBJ1-2, the V gene TRBV7-2; D perhaps matches TRBD1 (5 bases). CDR1 is SGHTA, CDR2 FQGNSA, per germline. V gave up 2 bases and J gave up 2 bases, with 12 bases separating them. CDR3 length: 15 amino acids. The CDR3 nucleotides read TGTGCCAGCAGCTTACAGGGTATACTCAACTATGGCTACACCTTC. Translation gives CASSLQGILNYGYTF.

The chain is built from TRBV7-9 and TRBJ1-1; tentative D call: TRBD1 (5 bases). Trimming cost V 1 base and J 1 base, with 10 bases left between them. The germline CDR1 and CDR2 sequences are SEHNR and FQNEAQ (reference sequence). The CDR3 runs to 15 residues. CDR3 sequence reads: CASSLGDWGNTEAFF. The CDR3 nucleotides are TGTGCCAGCAGCTTAGGGGACTGGGGGAACACTGAAGCTTTCTTT.

The chain recombines TRBV4-1 with TRBJ2-5; D might be TRBD1 (5 bases). The length of the CDR3 is 15 residues. Germline V gene sequence: CDR1 MGHRA, CDR2 YSYEKL. V dropped 1 base and J dropped 5 bases, with 14 bases sitting between them. The CDR3 sequence: CASSQGGPPAETQYF. The CDR3 DNA follows: TGCGCCAGCAGCCAAGGGGGCCCCCCGGCGGAGACCCAGTACTTC.

This clone has a handful of counts. This chain links TRBV7-6 with TRBJ2-7, with TRBD2 identical over 13 bases. V was clipped by 4 bases and J by 4 bases; unmatched bases: 4. Germline V gene sequence: CDR1 SGHVS, CDR2 FNYEAQ. The CDR3 spans 15 residues. The CDR3 spells CASSSGTSGAYEQYF. CDR3 nucleotide sequence: TGTGCCAGCAGCTCGGGGACTAGCGGGGCATACGAGCAGTACTTC.

In this sample, this clone turned up once. J is TRBJ2-3 and V is TRBV7-9, with a weak D call TRBD2 (6 bases). The germline V and J ends were trimmed by 4 bases and 7 bases, with 21 bases remaining between them. The germline CDR1 and CDR2 sequences are SEHNR and FQNEAQ (reference sequence). The CDR3 loop spans 16 amino acids. CDR3 residues: CASSSPGAGQRNTQYF. CDR3 nucleotides: TGTGCCAGCAGCTCCCCGGGAGCGGGTCAGAGGAATACGCAGTATTTT.

DNA of the CDR3: TGCGCCAGCAGCCGGGGACTAGCGGGGGGTATTGCGAAGTTCTTC. Protein sequence: CASSRGLAGGIAKFF. The chain uses TRBV4-3 and TRBJ2-1; 15 bases match TRBD2. V lost 4 bases, J lost 14 bases, and 9 bases stayed unmatched. The CDR3 contains 15 residues. Germline V gene data show CDR1 as LGHNA and CDR2 as YSLEER.

The chain links TRBV11-1 to TRBJ2-1; TRBD2 matches at 8 bases. The CDR3 extends over 15 amino acids. J lost 5 bases, V lost 2 bases, and 5 bases had no gene match. Germline V lookup: CDR1 SGHAT, CDR2 FQDESV (reference sequence). The CDR3 sequence: CASSLTRGANNEQFF. In DNA form, the CDR3 reads TGTGCCAGCAGCTTAACGCGGGGGGCCAACAATGAGCAGTTCTTC.

The rearrangement joins TRBV27 to TRBJ2-7; 8 positions match TRBD1. Trimming cost V 2 bases and J 3 bases; bases outside gene matches: 6. This CDR3 has 15 amino acids. The germline V gene has CDR1 MNHEY and CDR2 SMNVEV (reference sequence). CDR3 loop: CASSLVPDRGYEQYF. The CDR3 nucleotides read TGTGCCAGCAGTTTAGTTCCAGACAGGGGCTACGAGCAGTACTTC.

A few counts support this clone. The V call is TRBV6-1, the J call TRBJ1-2; possibly TRBD1 for D (5 bases). Trimming cost V 1 base and J 4 bases, with 16 bases left between them. The CDR3 is 16 amino acids. Germline-derived CDR1 and CDR2 are MNHNS and SASEGT. This CDR3 is CASSEELWGDGYGYTF. The CDR3 DNA sequence: TGTGCCAGCAGTGAAGAGTTGTGGGGGGACGGCTATGGCTACACCTTC.

There are a few counts of this clone. The chain is built from TRBV6-5 and TRBJ1-2; the match to TRBD1 covers 7 bases. Germline values: CDR1 MNHEY, CDR2 SVGAGI. V gave up 5 bases and J gave up 3 bases; unmatched junction bases: 6. This CDR3 spans 14 amino acids. This CDR3 reads CASSPGQRYYGYTF. In nucleotides, the CDR3 is TGTGCCAGCAGTCCGGGACAGCGCTACTATGGCTACACCTTC.